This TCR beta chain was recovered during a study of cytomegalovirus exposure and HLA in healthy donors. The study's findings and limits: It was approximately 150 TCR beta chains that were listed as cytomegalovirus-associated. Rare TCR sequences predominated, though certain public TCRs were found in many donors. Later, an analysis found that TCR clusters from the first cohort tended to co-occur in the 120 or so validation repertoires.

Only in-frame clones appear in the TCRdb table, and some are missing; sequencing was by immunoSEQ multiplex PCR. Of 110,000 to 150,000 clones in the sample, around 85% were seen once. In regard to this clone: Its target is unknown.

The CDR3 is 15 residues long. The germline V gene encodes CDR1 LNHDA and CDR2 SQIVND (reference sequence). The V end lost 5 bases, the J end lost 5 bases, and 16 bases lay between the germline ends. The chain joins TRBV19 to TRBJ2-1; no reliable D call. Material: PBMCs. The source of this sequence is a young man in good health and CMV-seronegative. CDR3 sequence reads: CASSPLGTPDNEQFF. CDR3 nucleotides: TGTGCCAGTAGTCCCCTAGGAACCCCCGACAATGAGCAGTTCTTC.